This TCR beta chain was observed in a study of blood T cell repertoires in COVID-19. The wider study: From the United States, Italy and Spain came samples of acute and convalescent COVID-19. PBMCs, B-cell-depleted T cells, or T cells provided the cDNA or gDNA that made up the material.

The CDR3 consists of 14 residues. CDR1 is SNHLY, CDR2 FYNNEI, per germline. Deletions cut 3 bases from V and 0 bases from J, with 9 bases between. Measured with immunoSEQ multiplex PCR; TCRdb has only the in-frame clones, and not every one. The table has fewer than 400,000 clones, approximately 88% seen once. This clone is a singleton in its sample. Other DNA sequences within the sample encode an identical CDR3. Grouping used clinical history reported by participants in a survey and questionnaire. Recovery among Cohort 3 donors was established by two negative PCRs, clearance, or symptom resolution. The sample consisted of PBMCs or T cells enriched from blood (not recorded which). This rearrangement joins TRBV2 to TRBJ2-7, with D perhaps TRBD1 (6 bases). The source of this sequence is a young woman who had recovered from COVID-19. The CDR3 DNA is TGTGCCAGCAGTGAGCAGGGGAGCTCCTACGAGCAGTACTTC. This codes for CASSEQGSSYEQYF.